Following are 13 T cell receptor beta chains from one sample sequenced in a study of cytomegalovirus exposure and HLA in healthy donors. 13 Jbeta primers and 60 Vbeta primers were used for the PCR. Profiling relied on immunoSEQ multiplex PCR, and the TCRdb table lists in-frame clones only, not all of them. There are around 190,000 clones in the sample; approximately 79% occur only once, and roughly 0.64% lies in the top ten. Material for sequencing was PBMCs. The receptors originated from a woman aged 40 to 50 in good health and CMV-seronegative.

This chain uses TRBV4-2 with TRBJ2-5; possibly TRBD1 for D (7 bases). Germline CDR1 is LGHNA and CDR2 is YNFKEQ. V lost 0 bases and J 3 bases, leaving 11 bases between the germline ends. There are 15 residues in the CDR3. The DNA of the CDR3 is TGTGCCAGCAGCCAAGATCCCAGGGGGGAAGAGACCCAGTACTTC. Translated, it gives CASSQDPRGEETQYF.

V gene TRBV18 combines with J gene TRBJ1-3; TRBD1 is a possible D gene (5 bases). The CDR3 is made up of 17 amino acids. Trimming removed 4 bases from V and 0 bases from J, with 16 bases in between. CDR1 is KGHSH, CDR2 LQKENI, per germline. The CDR3 coding sequence is TGTGCCAGCTCACTCGATCAGGGTCAAAACTCTGGAAACACCATATATTTT. Residues: CASSLDQGQNSGNTIYF.

The chain recombines TRBV4-2 with TRBJ1-2, with 11 nucleotides matching TRBD1. CDR1 and CDR2 (germline): LGHNA, YNFKEQ. Trimming removed 3 bases from V and 7 bases from J; junction bases left unmatched: 13. CDR3 length: 17 amino acids. The CDR3 sequence is CASSQLGQGAPRGGYTF. The CDR3 coding sequence is TGTGCCAGCAGCCAGCTCGGACAGGGGGCGCCTCGCGGTGGCTACACCTTC.

The V and J genes are TRBV28 and TRBJ1-3, with D uncertain. CDR1 and CDR2 from the germline V gene are MDHEN and SYDVKM. Trimming took 8 bases from V and 2 from J, leaving 16 bases between them. CDR3 length: 15 amino acids. For the CDR3, the DNA is TGTGCCAGCTCTCCCCCGGGGATTCCTGGAAACACCATATATTTT. It yields the protein CASSPPGIPGNTIYF.

The chain uses TRBV5-6 and TRBJ1-1; TRBD1 agrees at 7 bases. The CDR3 is 15 residues long. V lost 4 bases and J lost 2; bases outside the gene matches: 8. The germline V gene encodes CDR1 SGHDT and CDR2 YYEEEE. CDR3 region: CASSPSHRGNTEAFF. The CDR3 nucleotides read TGTGCCAGCAGCCCCTCCCACAGGGGTAACACTGAAGCTTTCTTT.

V and J are TRBV5-4 and TRBJ2-7; 9 bases match TRBD2. The CDR3 contains 16 residues. V was pared by 0 bases and J by 4 bases, with 8 bases of the junction left unmatched. Germline V CDR1 and CDR2: SGHNT, YYREEE (reference sequence). CDR3 coding DNA: TGTGCCAGCAGCTTGGGGCGCGGGGGGGCATCGTACGAGCAGTACTTC. Encoded protein: CASSLGRGGASYEQYF.

This clone was seen once. The chain uses TRBV19 and TRBJ2-1, with D possibly being TRBD2 (6 bases). The CDR3 spans 16 residues. CDR1 is LNHDA, CDR2 SQIVND, per germline (reference sequence). Trimming cost V 3 bases and J 10 bases, with 22 bases left between them. CDR3 sequence (DNA): TGTGCCAGTAGTATTTTCGTCTCTAGGGGAGGAGAGGAGCAGTTCTTC. It translates to CASSIFVSRGGEEQFF.

The chain is built from TRBV5-4 and TRBJ1-2; 8 bases match TRBD1. The ends lost 10 bases at V and 4 bases at J; junction bases unmatched: 12. The CDR3 loop spans 14 amino acids. The germline V gene encodes CDR1 SGHNT and CDR2 YYREEE (reference sequence). CDR3 sequence (DNA): TGTGCCGACTCCACCGACAGGGGCACCTATGGCTACACCTTC. It encodes CADSTDRGTYGYTF. Full variable domain (remainder filled in from reference TRBV5-4 and TRBJ1-2): ETGVTQSPTHLIKTRGQQVTLRCSSQSGHNTVSWYQQALGQGPQFIFQYYREEENGRGNFPPRFSGLQFPNYSSELNVNALELDDSALYLCADSTDRGTYGYTFGSGTRLTVV.

This chain uses TRBV2 with TRBJ2-7; maybe TRBD1 (6 bases). Germline V CDR1 and CDR2: SNHLY, FYNNEI. CDR3 length: 15 amino acids. The ends were cut back, 7 bases at V and 2 bases at J, with 18 bases in the middle. CDR3 sequence (DNA): TGTGCCAGCAACTTCGACAGGCTAGGGGCCTACGAGCAGTACTTC. This gives the protein CASNFDRLGAYEQYF.

The rearrangement links TRBV7-9 to TRBJ2-1; 8 nucleotides line up with TRBD2. Germline trimming cut 5 bases from V and 7 bases from J; bases unmatched to any gene: 7. The CDR3 consists of 14 residues. Germline V gene lookup returns CDR1 SEHNR and CDR2 FQNEAQ (reference sequence). CDR3 in DNA: TGTGCCAGCAGCGTGGGTCTAGCGGGTAATGAGCAGTTCTTC. This sequence encodes CASSVGLAGNEQFF.

J is TRBJ2-5 and V is TRBV13; TRBD1 aligns across 12 bases. Germline V gene sequence: CDR1 PRHDT, CDR2 FYEKMQ (reference sequence). This CDR3 region has 15 residues. V was clipped by 4 bases and J by 6 bases; unmatched bases: 6. Written as DNA, the CDR3 is TGTGCCAGCAGCTCCGGGACAGGGGGCGGGCAGACCCAGTACTTC. This sequence encodes CASSSGTGGGQTQYF.

About this clone: Mismatch with germline at one junction end may stem from a read error. V and J are TRBV9 and TRBJ2-1, with D uncertain. The CDR3 has 14 amino acids. Germline V gene lookup returns CDR1 SGDLS and CDR2 YYNGEE. CDR3 nucleotide sequence: TGTGCCAGCAGCGTAGCGAACTCCGACAATGAGCAGTTCTTC. Its translation is CASSVANSDNEQFF.

This chain connects TRBV6-1 to TRBJ1-5; D uncertain. The V gene lost 10 bases and the J gene lost 2 bases, with 9 bases spanning the gap. The germline V gene encodes CDR1 MNHNS and CDR2 SASEGT. This CDR3 has 12 amino acids. The CDR3 loop reads CAIHTGNQPQHF. In DNA form, the CDR3 reads TGTGCCATACACACAGGCAATCAGCCCCAGCATTTT.